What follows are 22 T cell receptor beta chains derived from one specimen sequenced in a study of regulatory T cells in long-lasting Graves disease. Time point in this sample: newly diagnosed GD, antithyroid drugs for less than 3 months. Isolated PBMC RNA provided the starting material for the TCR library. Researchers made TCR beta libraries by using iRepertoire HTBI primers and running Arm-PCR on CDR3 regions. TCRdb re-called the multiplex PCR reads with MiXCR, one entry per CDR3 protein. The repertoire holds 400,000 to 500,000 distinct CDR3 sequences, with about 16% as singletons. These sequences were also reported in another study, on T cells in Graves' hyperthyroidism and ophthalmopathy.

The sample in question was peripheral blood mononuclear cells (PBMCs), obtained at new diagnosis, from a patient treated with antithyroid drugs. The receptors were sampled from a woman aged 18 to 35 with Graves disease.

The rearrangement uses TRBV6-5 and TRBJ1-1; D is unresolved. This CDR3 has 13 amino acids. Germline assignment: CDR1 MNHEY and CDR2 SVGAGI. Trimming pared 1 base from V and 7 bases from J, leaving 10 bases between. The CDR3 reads CASSYLEQNEAFF. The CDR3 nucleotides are TGTGCCAGCAGTTACTTGGAACAGAATGAAGCTTTCTTT.

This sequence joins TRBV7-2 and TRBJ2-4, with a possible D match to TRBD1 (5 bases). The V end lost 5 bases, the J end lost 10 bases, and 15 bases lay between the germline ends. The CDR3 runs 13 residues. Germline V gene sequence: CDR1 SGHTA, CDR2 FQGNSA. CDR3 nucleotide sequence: TGTGCCAGCAGCCCCCAGGGTTCTGGGATTCAGTACTTC. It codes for CASSPQGSGIQYF.

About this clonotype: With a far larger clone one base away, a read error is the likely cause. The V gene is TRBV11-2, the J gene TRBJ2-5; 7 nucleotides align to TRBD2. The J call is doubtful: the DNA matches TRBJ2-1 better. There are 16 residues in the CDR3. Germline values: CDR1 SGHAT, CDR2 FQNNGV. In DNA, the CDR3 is TGTGCCAGCACCGGGACTATACCGAGGGGATACGATGAGCAGTTCTTC. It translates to CASTGTIPRGYDEQFF.

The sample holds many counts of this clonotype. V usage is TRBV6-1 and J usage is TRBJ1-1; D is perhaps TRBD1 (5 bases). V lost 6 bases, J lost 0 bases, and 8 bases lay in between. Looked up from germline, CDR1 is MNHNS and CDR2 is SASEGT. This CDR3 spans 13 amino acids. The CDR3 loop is CASRGGVNTEAFF. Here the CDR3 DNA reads TGTGCCAGCAGGGGGGGGGTGAACACTGAAGCTTTCTTT.

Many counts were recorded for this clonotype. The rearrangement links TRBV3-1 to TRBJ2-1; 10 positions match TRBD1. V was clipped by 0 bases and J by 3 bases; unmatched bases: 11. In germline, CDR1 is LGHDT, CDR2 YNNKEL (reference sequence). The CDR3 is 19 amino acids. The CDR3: CASSQDLMGQGILYNEQFF. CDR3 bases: TGTGCCAGCAGCCAAGATCTTATGGGACAGGGGATCCTCTACAATGAGCAGTTCTTC.

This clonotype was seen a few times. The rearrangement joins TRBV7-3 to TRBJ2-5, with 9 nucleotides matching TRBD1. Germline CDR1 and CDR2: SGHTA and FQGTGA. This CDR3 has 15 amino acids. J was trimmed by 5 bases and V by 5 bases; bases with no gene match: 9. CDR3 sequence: CASSGNRGQGETQYF. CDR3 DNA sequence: TGTGCCAGCAGCGGTAACAGGGGGCAGGGTGAGACCCAGTACTTC.

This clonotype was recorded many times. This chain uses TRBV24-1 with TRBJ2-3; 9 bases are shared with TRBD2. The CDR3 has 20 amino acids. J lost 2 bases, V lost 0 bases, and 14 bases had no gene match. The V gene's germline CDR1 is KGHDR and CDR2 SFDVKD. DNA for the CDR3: TGTGCCACCAGTGATTTGGAGCAAGCGGGAGGTCCCTTTCACACAGATACGCAGTATTTT. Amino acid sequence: CATSDLEQAGGPFHTDTQYF.

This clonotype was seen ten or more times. CDR3 sequence: CASSEALGSAGGYTF. For the CDR3, the DNA is TGTGCCAGCAGTGAAGCGCTGGGGAGCGCGGGAGGCTACACCTTC. This sequence joins TRBV6-1 and TRBJ1-2; no clear D gene. The V end was cut by 0 bases, the J end by 8 bases, with 16 bases between. Germline V gene sequence: CDR1 MNHNS, CDR2 SASEGT. This CDR3 spans 15 amino acids.

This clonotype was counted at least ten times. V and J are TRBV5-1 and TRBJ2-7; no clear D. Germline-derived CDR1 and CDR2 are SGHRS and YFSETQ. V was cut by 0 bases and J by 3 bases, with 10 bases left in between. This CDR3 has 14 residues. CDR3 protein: CASSLVDNRYEQYF. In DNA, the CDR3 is TGCGCCAGCAGCTTGGTTGACAACCGCTACGAGCAGTACTTC.

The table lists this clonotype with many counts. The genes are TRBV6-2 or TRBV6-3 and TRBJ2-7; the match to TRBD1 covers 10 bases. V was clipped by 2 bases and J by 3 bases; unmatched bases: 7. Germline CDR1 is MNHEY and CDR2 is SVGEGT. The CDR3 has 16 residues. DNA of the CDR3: TGTGCCAGCAGTTACCCCGCTGGGACAGGGGACTACGAGCAGTACTTC. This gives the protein CASSYPAGTGDYEQYF.

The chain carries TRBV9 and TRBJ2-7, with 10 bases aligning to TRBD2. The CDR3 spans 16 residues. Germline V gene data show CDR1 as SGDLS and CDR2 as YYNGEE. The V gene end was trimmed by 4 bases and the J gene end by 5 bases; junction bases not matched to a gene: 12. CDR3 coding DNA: TGTGCCAGCAGCCTGGGACTAGCGTTTTTTCGGAACGAGCAGTACTTC. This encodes CASSLGLAFFRNEQYF.

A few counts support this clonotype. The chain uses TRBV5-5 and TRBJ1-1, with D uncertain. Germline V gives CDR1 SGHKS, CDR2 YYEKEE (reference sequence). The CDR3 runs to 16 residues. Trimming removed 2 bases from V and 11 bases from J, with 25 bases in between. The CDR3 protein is CASSLNGQANPIHAFF. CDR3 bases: TGTGCCAGCAGCTTAAACGGGCAGGCAAACCCCATTCACGCTTTCTTT. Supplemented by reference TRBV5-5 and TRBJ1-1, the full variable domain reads DAGVTQSPTHLIKTRGQQVTLRCSPISGHKSVSWYQQVLGQGPQFIFQYYEKEERGRGNFPDRFSARQFPNYSSELNVNALLLGDSALYLCASSLNGQANPIHAFFGQGTRLTVV.

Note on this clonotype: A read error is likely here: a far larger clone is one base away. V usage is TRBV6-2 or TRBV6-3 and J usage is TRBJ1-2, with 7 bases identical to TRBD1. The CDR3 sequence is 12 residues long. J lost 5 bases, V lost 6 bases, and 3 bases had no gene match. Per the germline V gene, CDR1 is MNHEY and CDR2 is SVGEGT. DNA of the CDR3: TGTGCCAGCAGGAACAGGGGATATGGCTACACCTTC. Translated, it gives CASRNRGYGYTF.

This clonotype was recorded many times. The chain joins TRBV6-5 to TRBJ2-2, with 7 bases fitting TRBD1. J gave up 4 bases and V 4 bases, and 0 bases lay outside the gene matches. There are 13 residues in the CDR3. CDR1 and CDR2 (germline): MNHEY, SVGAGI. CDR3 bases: TGTGCCAGCAGTTGGGACAGCACCGGGGAGCTGTTTTTT. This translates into CASSWDSTGELFF.

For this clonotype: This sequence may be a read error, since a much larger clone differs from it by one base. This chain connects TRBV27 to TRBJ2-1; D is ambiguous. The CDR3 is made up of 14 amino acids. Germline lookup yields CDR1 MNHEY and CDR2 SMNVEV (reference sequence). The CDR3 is CVSSPIVDYNEQFF. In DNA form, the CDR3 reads TGTGTCAGCAGCCCCATCGTGGACTACAATGAGCAGTTCTTC.

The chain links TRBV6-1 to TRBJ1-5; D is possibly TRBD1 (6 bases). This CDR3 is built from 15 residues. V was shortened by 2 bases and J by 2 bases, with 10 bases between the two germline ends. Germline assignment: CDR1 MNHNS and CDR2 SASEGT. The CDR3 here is CASSELEGGNQPQHF. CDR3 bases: TGTGCCAGCAGTGAATTGGAGGGGGGCAATCAGCCCCAGCATTTT.

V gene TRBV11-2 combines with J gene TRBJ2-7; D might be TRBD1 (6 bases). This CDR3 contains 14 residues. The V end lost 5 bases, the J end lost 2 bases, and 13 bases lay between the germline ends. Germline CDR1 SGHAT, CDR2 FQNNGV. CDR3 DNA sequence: TGTGCCAGCAGCATCTACAGGGAGACCTACGAGCAGTACTTC. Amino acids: CASSIYRETYEQYF.

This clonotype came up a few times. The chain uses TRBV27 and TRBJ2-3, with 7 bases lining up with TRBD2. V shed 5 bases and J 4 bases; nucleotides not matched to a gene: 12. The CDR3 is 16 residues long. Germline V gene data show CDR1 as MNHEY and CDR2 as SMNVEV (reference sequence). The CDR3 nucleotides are TGTGCCAGCAGTGAAGTTGGACTAGTTGCCCCAGATACGCAGTATTTT. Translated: CASSEVGLVAPDTQYF.

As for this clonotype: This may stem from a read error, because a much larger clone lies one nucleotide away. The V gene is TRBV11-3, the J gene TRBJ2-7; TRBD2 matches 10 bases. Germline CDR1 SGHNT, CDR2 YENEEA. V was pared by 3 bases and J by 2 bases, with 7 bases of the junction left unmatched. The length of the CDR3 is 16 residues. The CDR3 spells CASSFGGAGGPYEQYF. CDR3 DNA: TGTGCCAGCAGCTTTGGGGGAGCGGGAGGGCCCTACGAGCAGTACTTC.

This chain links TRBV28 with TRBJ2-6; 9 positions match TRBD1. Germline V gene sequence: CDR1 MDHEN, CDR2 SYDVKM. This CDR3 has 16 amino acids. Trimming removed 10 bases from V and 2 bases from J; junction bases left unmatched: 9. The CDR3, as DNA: TGTGCCACCACGGGACAGGGCATGGCTGGGGCCAACGTCCTGACTTTC. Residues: CATTGQGMAGANVLTF.

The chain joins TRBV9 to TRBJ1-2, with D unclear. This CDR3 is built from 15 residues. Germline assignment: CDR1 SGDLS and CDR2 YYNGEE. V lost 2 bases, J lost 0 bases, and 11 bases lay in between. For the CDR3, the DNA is TGTGCCAGCAGCGTGTCAACCAACGCTAACTATGGCTACACCTTC. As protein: CASSVSTNANYGYTF.

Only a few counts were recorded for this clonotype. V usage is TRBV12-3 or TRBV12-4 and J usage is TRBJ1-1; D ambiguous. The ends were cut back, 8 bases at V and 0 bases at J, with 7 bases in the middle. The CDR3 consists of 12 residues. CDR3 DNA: TGTGCCAGCGGAGAAATGAACACTGAAGCTTTCTTT. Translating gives CASGEMNTEAFF.